The T cell receptor beta chain under discussion was sequenced for a study of shared clonotypes between healthy human individuals (dated by TCRdb to about 2020). In terms of the full investigation: The cohort included a few men and a couple of women between 18 and 49 years of age. The study deeply sequenced blood TCR repertoires of 5 or 6 healthy adults to estimate repertoire size and the extent of clonotype sharing between individuals. To increase sequencing depth and limit assay-specific biases, different laboratories used diverse techniques to prepare libraries and sequence TCR repertoires. Leukapheresis yielded between about 0.85 and 9 billion PBMCs per donor.

In the case of this clone: Its recognized antigen is unknown. Per-base quality was not reported, and no clone a single base away is much larger than it.

Study-wide findings and limitations: Pairwise subsampling indicated that sequencing depth was expected to affect the degree of clonotype sharing among donors. Sampling was restricted to blood, and TCR repertoires in tissues likely differ from the TCR repertoires found in blood. Because the study included a small number of donors, the genetic and exposure-history diversity represented was limited.

The donors were healthy, HIV-negative adults who had no recently reported acute infections or vaccinations. Every donor was a Caucasian adult residing in Nashville, Tennessee, USA. In the unsorted samples, tens of millions of PBMCs were counted, and genomic DNA was extracted using the QIAamp DNA Blood Mini kit. Blood was collected by leukapheresis, and PBMCs were isolated by Ficoll-Histopaque density gradient centrifugation and then cryopreserved in liquid nitrogen vapor phase. Using the deep immunoSEQ assay, multiplex PCR amplified TCR CDR3 regions from genomic DNA. Extracted genomic DNA from each cell subset was distributed evenly across all wells of several immunoSEQ 96-well plates, and each plate was treated as a replicate. For unsorted PBMC, each replicate PCR was loaded with approximately 330 ng genomic DNA, equivalent to about 30,000 T cell genomes. Ten immunoSEQ deep assay plates were used to sequence the unsorted PBMC genomic DNA. Purified libraries were measured with a Qubit 3.0 fluorometer, size-checked on a Bioanalyzer 2100, and measured again with the KAPA Library Quantification kit. Every immunoSEQ 96-well plate was sequenced on a separate single-read 150-cycle Illumina NextSeq 550 flow cell. Processing in the source paper ran as follows. The immunoSEQ output contained only junctional sequences without quality scores, so filtering could not match that applied to full-length reads. To assign V/J genes and CDR3, sequences were annotated using PyIR, a Python wrapper for IgBLAST v1.9, with IMGT germline references. Reads were filtered out if the reads had weak V/J assignments (E-value above 1e-6), no CDR3, stop codons, out-of-frame junctions, or ambiguous translated residues. V3J clonotypes were defined as sequences sharing the same inferred V gene, J gene, and CDR3 amino acid sequence. Percentage overlap between repertoires was computed as shared unique clonotypes divided by the size of the smaller repertoire. Richness of each repertoire was evaluated using RTK rarefaction, the Chao1 estimator, and Recon v2.1 estimates of unobserved clonotypes. TCRdb limited this immuneACCESS table to in-frame rearrangements with V and J called. A share of clones is missing; checked studies link under half to unresolved V genes, and the rest is unexplained. V, J and clone size reflect that table, while D and trimming were determined from the DNA. In all, the sample holds about 490,000 clones, and 81% of those were seen once. The ten largest make up over 9.5% of the sample.

Sequencing used PBMCs. The sequence was obtained from a woman in her thirties or forties in good health. Some clones in this sample may be carry-over from other donors' samples.

The bases read TGTGCCAGTACCATAGGCGACAGGGTGCCTGATGGCTACACCTTC. Translation gives CASTIGDRVPDGYTF. Recombination connected TRBV19 to TRBJ1-2, with TRBD1 matching 7 junction bases. V ends up 7 bases short and J 6 bases short, with an unmatched junction base count of 14. Based on the germline V gene (reference sequence), the CDR1 and CDR2 sequences are LNHDA and SQIVND. Spanning cysteine to phenylalanine, the CDR3 consists of 15 amino acids. Just CDR3 DNA is preserved here, 45 bases in frame from base 1.